Below, one TCR beta chain is given with its context. The CDR3 is made up of 14 amino acids. Germline V gene lookup returns CDR1 LNHDA and CDR2 SQIVND (reference sequence). Trimming stripped 6 bases from V and 6 bases from J, with 16 bases between. This sample was included in a study of cytomegalovirus exposure and HLA in healthy donors. PCR primers comprised 60 Vbeta and 13 Jbeta primers. Sequenced by immunoSEQ multiplex PCR; TCRdb stores in-frame clones only, minus some. Among some 160,000 clones listed, over 80% were seen once. Whereas donors were nominally healthy upon sampling, unrecorded immune exposures were probable.

The sample comprised PBMCs. V gene TRBV19 combines with J gene TRBJ2-3; possibly TRBD2 for D (5 bases). The clonotype originates from a male donor in good health and CMV-seropositive. The CDR3 DNA follows: TGTGCCAGTAGGGAGGTAGCGCCCCCGGATACGCAGTATTTT. Protein product: CASREVAPPDTQYF.